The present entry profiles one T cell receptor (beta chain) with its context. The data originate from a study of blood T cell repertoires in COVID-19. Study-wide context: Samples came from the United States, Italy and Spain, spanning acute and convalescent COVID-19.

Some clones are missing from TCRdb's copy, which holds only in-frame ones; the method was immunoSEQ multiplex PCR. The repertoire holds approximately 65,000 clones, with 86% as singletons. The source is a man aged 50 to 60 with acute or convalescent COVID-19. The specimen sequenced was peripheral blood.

In DNA, the CDR3 is TGTGCCAGCAGTTTGGGGGTGGGAGGGCATTCCTACGAGCAGTACTTC. It translates to CASSLGVGGHSYEQYF. The V gene is TRBV27, the J gene TRBJ2-7; 7 nucleotides line up with TRBD2. V dropped 3 bases and J dropped 1; count of bases not matched to a gene: 9. This CDR3 is 16 amino acids long. The germline CDR1 and CDR2 sequences are MNHEY and SMNVEV (reference sequence).